Below, 28 T cell receptor beta chains from the same sample are listed, as sequenced in a study of OX40 agonist ivuxolimab in advanced cancers. Generated by immunoSEQ multiplex PCR, the TCRdb table keeps only in-frame clones and is missing some. The table includes 90,000 or so clones, around 91% detected once. Source: CD4+ or CD8+ T cells sorted from blood, taken in a trial of the OX40 agonist ivuxolimab. Receptors originate from an adult with an advanced solid tumor such as melanoma, head and neck, liver or kidney cancer.

The genes are TRBV19 and TRBJ1-3; no clear D gene. V lost 10 bases to trimming and J lost 0 bases, with 13 bases between them. Germline V gene sequence: CDR1 LNHDA, CDR2 SQIVND (reference sequence). This CDR3 spans 14 amino acids. CDR3 nucleotide sequence: TGTGCCACCAGAGAACAGTCCTCTGGAAACACCATATATTTT. Protein product: CATREQSSGNTIYF.

The genes are TRBV5-4 and TRBJ2-7; 15 bases map to TRBD2. The V gene end was trimmed by 3 bases and the J gene end by 4 bases; junction bases not matched to a gene: 2. This CDR3 has 15 residues. CDR1 is SGHNT and CDR2 is YYREEE in the germline V gene (reference sequence). CDR3 in amino acids: CASSSGLAGGYEQYF. In DNA form, the CDR3 reads TGTGCCAGCAGCTCCGGACTAGCGGGAGGGTACGAGCAGTACTTC.

The chain carries TRBV5-4 and TRBJ1-2, with TRBD1 matching 8 bases. Germline V CDR1 and CDR2: SGHNT, YYREEE (reference sequence). The V gene end was trimmed by 6 bases and the J gene end by 4 bases; junction bases not matched to a gene: 5. This CDR3 comprises 13 residues. The CDR3 DNA sequence: TGTGCCAGCAAACCGGGGACAGGCTATGGCTACACCTTC. Protein product: CASKPGTGYGYTF.

The J gene is TRBJ1-5, the V gene TRBV28; TRBD1 matches at 9 bases. Losses at the gene ends were 3 bases for V and 1 base for J; bases not matched to a gene: 4. The CDR3 covers 16 residues. Germline-derived CDR1 and CDR2 are MDHEN and SYDVKM. For the CDR3, the DNA is TGTGCCAGCAGTTTCGGGACAGGGTTAAGCAATCAGCCCCAGCATTTT. It codes for CASSFGTGLSNQPQHF.

The V call is TRBV25-1, the J call TRBJ2-6, with D unresolved. This CDR3 comprises 15 residues. The V gene's germline CDR1 is MGHDK and CDR2 SYGVNS. V dropped 4 bases and J dropped 0 bases, with 7 bases sitting between them. CDR3 amino acids: CASSVAASGANVLTF. The CDR3 nucleotides are TGTGCCAGCAGTGTGGCAGCCTCTGGGGCCAACGTCCTGACTTTC.

The chain is built from TRBV7-8 and TRBJ1-2, with 7 positions matching TRBD1. The V gene end was trimmed by 5 bases and the J gene end by 7 bases; junction bases not matched to a gene: 10. The CDR3 contains 14 residues. CDR1 and CDR2 (germline): SGHVS, FQNEAQ. The CDR3 region has the DNA TGTGCCAGCAGCCCCCAGAGACAGGGAGGTGGCTACACCTTC. Translating it yields CASSPQRQGGGYTF. Supplemented by reference TRBV7-8 and TRBJ1-2, the full variable domain reads GAGVSQSPRYKVAKRGQDVALRCDPISGHVSLFWYQQALGQGPEFLTYFQNEAQLDKSGLPSDRFFAERPEGSVSTLKIQRTQQEDSAVYLCASSPQRQGGGYTFGSGTRLTVV.

About this clone itself: Germline and junction disagree at one end, which may indicate a read error. The chain combines TRBV7-7 with TRBJ2-3, with 12 bases identical to TRBD2. Germline lookup yields CDR1 SSHAT and CDR2 FNYEAQ (reference sequence). The CDR3 consists of 15 residues. CDR3 nucleotides: TGTGCTAGCAGCCTAGCGGGAGGGCCGTCAGATACGCAGTATTTT. It is translated as CASSLAGGPSDTQYF.

The chain employs TRBV11-1 and TRBJ2-5; TRBD2 matches 8 bases. The trim removed 1 base at V and 2 bases at J, leaving 6 bases unmatched. Looked up from germline, CDR1 is SGHAT and CDR2 is FQDESV (reference sequence). The CDR3 covers 16 residues. As DNA, the CDR3 is TGTGCCAGCAGCTTAGGCGGGGGGCCTCTTCAAGAGACCCAGTACTTC. Protein sequence: CASSLGGGPLQETQYF.

The table lists this clone with a count of one. This rearrangement joins TRBV9 to TRBJ2-1; D gene ambiguous. The ends were cut back, 5 bases at V and 3 bases at J, with 24 bases in the middle. Germline V gene lookup returns CDR1 SGDLS and CDR2 YYNGEE. The CDR3 spans 18 residues. The CDR3 sequence: CASSGPRPSSRNYNEQFF. CDR3 DNA sequence: TGTGCCAGCAGTGGGCCGCGACCTAGTAGTAGGAACTACAATGAGCAGTTCTTC.

The rearrangement joins TRBV4-2 to TRBJ2-3, with D perhaps assigned TRBD1 or TRBD2 (6 bases each). V lost 4 bases and J 1 base, leaving 15 bases between the germline ends. Germline V gene lookup returns CDR1 LGHNA and CDR2 YNFKEQ. The CDR3 contains 16 residues. As DNA, the CDR3 is TGTGCCAGCAGCCTGGAGCCTGGGGGGCGCACAGATACGCAGTATTTT. Translation: CASSLEPGGRTDTQYF.

The V gene is TRBV6-1, the J gene TRBJ2-1, with TRBD1 as a possible D gene (6 bases). Germline V CDR1 and CDR2: MNHNS, SASEGT. Deletions cut 8 bases from V and 3 bases from J, with 14 bases between. The CDR3 consists of 14 residues. The CDR3 DNA sequence: TGTGCCAGCCGTACAGGGTCCATCTACAATGAGCAGTTCTTC. It codes for CASRTGSIYNEQFF.

The V and J genes are TRBV4-3 and TRBJ2-4, with 7 bases matching TRBD2. The CDR3 has 19 amino acids. V lost 0 bases and J lost 0; bases outside the gene matches: 11. The germline V gene has CDR1 LGHNA and CDR2 YSLEER. This CDR3 is CASSQDFDGRPLAKNIQYF. The CDR3 region has the DNA TGCGCCAGCAGCCAAGATTTCGACGGGAGGCCTCTAGCCAAAAACATTCAGTACTTC.

The chain combines TRBV5-6 with TRBJ2-2; 7 bases fit TRBD1. The CDR3 is 16 amino acids. Germline V gives CDR1 SGHDT, CDR2 YYEEEE. Trimming removed 3 bases from V and 2 bases from J; junction bases left unmatched: 7. DNA of the CDR3: TGTGCCAGCAGCTCAATTCGGGACAGAAACACCGGGGAGCTGTTTTTT. Its translation is CASSSIRDRNTGELFF.

J is TRBJ2-7 and V is TRBV9; 9 bases are a match to TRBD1. V lost 2 bases and J lost 6; bases outside the gene matches: 6. CDR3 length: 14 amino acids. The germline gives CDR1 SGDLS, CDR2 YYNGEE. The chain's CDR3 is CASSVTGTGTEQYF. CDR3 coding DNA: TGTGCCAGCAGCGTTACCGGGACAGGGACCGAGCAGTACTTC. The entire variable domain, with the rest obtained from reference TRBV9 and TRBJ2-7, is as follows: DSGVTQTPKHLITATGQRVTLRCSPRSGDLSVYWYQQSLDQGLQFLIQYYNGEERAKGNILERFSAQQFPDLHSELNLSSLELGDSALYFCASSVTGTGTEQYFGPGTRLTVT.

The chain links TRBV5-4 to TRBJ2-6, with D perhaps TRBD1 (6 bases). Germline CDR1 SGHNT, CDR2 YYREEE (reference sequence). The CDR3 runs to 18 residues. Trimming left V 0 bases short and J 2 bases short, with 15 bases between. CDR3 amino acids: CASSLVGRGPTGANVLTF. The CDR3 nucleotides read TGTGCCAGCAGCTTGGTGGGCAGGGGCCCCACTGGGGCCAACGTCCTGACTTTC. Supplemented by reference TRBV5-4 and TRBJ2-6, the full variable domain reads ETGVTQSPTHLIKTRGQQVTLRCSSQSGHNTVSWYQQALGQGPQFIFQYYREEENGRGNFPPRFSGLQFPNYSSELNVNALELDDSALYLCASSLVGRGPTGANVLTFGAGSRLTVL.

The chain combines TRBV10-1 with TRBJ1-1; TRBD1 matches at 7 bases. Germline V gene data show CDR1 as WNHNN and CDR2 as SYGVQD (reference sequence). Trimming took 7 bases from V and 2 from J; bases not matched to a gene: 7. The CDR3 covers 14 residues. The CDR3 loop reads CASTLTGLNTEAFF. CDR3 DNA sequence: TGCGCCAGCACTTTGACAGGGTTAAACACTGAAGCTTTCTTT.

The chain combines TRBV19 with TRBJ2-1; 12 positions agree with TRBD2. Germline CDR1 is LNHDA and CDR2 is SQIVND (reference sequence). With V trimmed by 6 bases and J by 4 bases, 13 bases remained unmatched. The CDR3 is 18 residues long. CDR3 residues: CASRDSRLAGVRYNEQFF. CDR3 nucleotides: TGTGCCAGTAGGGACAGTCGACTAGCGGGAGTTAGGTACAATGAGCAGTTCTTC. Together with reference TRBV19 and TRBJ2-1, the CDR3 gives the full variable domain: DGGITQSPKYLFRKEGQNVTLSCEQNLNHDAMYWYRQDPGQGLRLIYYSQIVNDFQKGDIAEGYSVSREKKESFPLTVTSAQKNPTAFYLCASRDSRLAGVRYNEQFFGPGTRLTVL.

The chain combines TRBV5-4 with TRBJ1-1; no clear D. The ends were cut back, 0 bases at V and 0 bases at J, with 15 bases in the middle. The CDR3 sequence is 17 residues long. The germline V gene encodes CDR1 SGHNT and CDR2 YYREEE (reference sequence). The CDR3 protein is CASSLAERGPMNTEAFF. The DNA of the CDR3 is TGTGCCAGCAGCTTGGCCGAACGGGGTCCAATGAACACTGAAGCTTTCTTT.

V and J are TRBV7-3 and TRBJ2-1; 7 positions match TRBD2. This CDR3 contains 16 residues. V was pared by 3 bases and J by 9 bases, with 14 bases of the junction left unmatched. Germline CDR1 reads SGHTA; CDR2 reads FQGTGA. The CDR3 DNA reads TGTGCCAGCAGCTTGTCCGGGACTATAGTGGGGGGTGAGCAGTTCTTC. Residues: CASSLSGTIVGGEQFF.

This chain joins TRBV11-1 and TRBJ2-3; D gene unclear. The V gene's germline CDR1 is SGHAT and CDR2 FQDESV (reference sequence). The CDR3 has 13 residues. Trimming removed 3 bases at V and 1 base at J, with 5 bases between. CDR3 sequence reads: CASSFQGTDTQYF. For the CDR3, the DNA is TGTGCCAGCAGCTTTCAGGGCACAGATACGCAGTATTTT.

The chain employs TRBV30 and TRBJ1-3; D is uncertain. The V and J ends lost 5 bases and 0 bases respectively, with 11 bases between them. Germline V gene sequence: CDR1 GTSNPN, CDR2 SVGIG (reference sequence). The CDR3 totals 14 residues. The chain's CDR3 is CAWHIGLSGNTIYF. For the CDR3, the DNA is TGTGCCTGGCATATAGGGCTCTCTGGAAACACCATATATTTT.

V is TRBV18 and J is TRBJ1-3; D unclear. The CDR3 totals 15 residues. Germline loops: CDR1 KGHSH, CDR2 LQKENI. V lost 3 bases, J lost 3 bases, and 12 bases lay in between. Written as DNA, the CDR3 is TGTGCCAGCTCACCGGGTCTAGGCGGTGGAAACACCATATATTTT. Its translation: CASSPGLGGGNTIYF.

The J gene is TRBJ2-2, the V gene TRBV2; D is possibly TRBD2 (5 bases). V was pared by 3 bases and J by 0 bases, with 8 bases between. Per germline, CDR1 SNHLY and CDR2 FYNNEI. The CDR3 is made up of 15 amino acids. The DNA of the CDR3 is TGTGCCAGCAGTGAGAGTAGCGCGAACACCGGGGAGCTGTTTTTT. This encodes CASSESSANTGELFF.

The chain combines TRBV4-3 with TRBJ2-1; TRBD2 aligns across 12 bases. Unmatched junction bases numbered 5, after V lost 0 bases and J lost 8 bases. This CDR3 has 16 residues. Germline V CDR1 and CDR2: LGHNA, YSLEER. DNA of the CDR3: TGCGCCAGCAGCCAAGAAGCTAGCGGGAGGGCCCATGAGCAGTTCTTC. Its protein is CASSQEASGRAHEQFF.

The chain links TRBV12-5 to TRBJ1-1; no firm D call. This CDR3 spans 13 amino acids. The germline V gene has CDR1 LGHNT and CDR2 FRNRAP. The V end was cut by 2 bases, the J end by 5 bases, with 9 bases between. CDR3 DNA: TGTGCTAGTGGTTTGCCTACGCAGACTGAAGCTTTCTTT. Translated: CASGLPTQTEAFF.

This clone was seen a handful of times. The chain carries TRBV30 and TRBJ1-1; D unresolved. CDR3 length: 13 residues. V was cut by 5 bases and J by 1 base, with 11 bases left in between. Germline loops: CDR1 GTSNPN, CDR2 SVGIG (reference sequence). In DNA, the CDR3 is TGTGCCTGGTTTATACGGGAGAACACTGAAGCTTTCTTT. Translated, it gives CAWFIRENTEAFF. Using reference TRBV30 and TRBJ1-1 for the parts outside the CDR3, the full variable domain is SQTIHQWPATLVQPVGSPLSLECTVEGTSNPNLYWYRQAAGRGLQLLFYSVGIGQISSEVPQNLSASRPQDRQFILSSKKLLLSDSGFYLCAWFIRENTEAFFGQGTRLTVV.

The chain is built from TRBV6-1 and TRBJ1-2; no firm D call. V was pared by 2 bases and J by 1 base, with 11 bases between. Germline lookup yields CDR1 MNHNS and CDR2 SASEGT. There are 15 residues in the CDR3. CDR3 loop: CASSEYRPSNYGYTF. In DNA, the CDR3 is TGTGCCAGCAGTGAATACAGACCGAGTAACTATGGCTACACCTTC.

The chain is built from TRBV30 and TRBJ2-5; D remains unclear. The CDR3 has 12 amino acids. Trimming pared 3 bases from V and 5 bases from J, leaving 10 bases between. Germline CDR1 GTSNPN, CDR2 SVGIG (reference sequence). The CDR3 coding sequence is TGTGCCTGGAGCCCGTCAAGGGAGACCCAGTACTTC. Translating it yields CAWSPSRETQYF. Variable domain in full (rest from reference TRBV30 and TRBJ2-5): SQTIHQWPATLVQPVGSPLSLECTVEGTSNPNLYWYRQAAGRGLQLLFYSVGIGQISSEVPQNLSASRPQDRQFILSSKKLLLSDSGFYLCAWSPSRETQYFGPGTRLLVL.